The present T cell receptor beta chain was sequenced within a study of CD8+ T cells in alopecia areata. Turning to the study itself: Severity scores in treated patients reflected the percentage of scalp affected. Study conclusions and caveats: It was lesional scalp, especially alopecia totalis/universalis, that showed higher clonality than normal scalp.

The sequencing template was cDNA reverse transcribed from extracted RNA. The data were produced by immunoSEQ multiplex PCR, yet TCRdb's version contains in-frame clones alone and is incomplete. The sample gives tens of thousands of clones, 46% of which show up once; about a fifth is in the top ten. As regards this clone: Its target is unknown.

CDR1 is GTSNPN and CDR2 is SVGIG in the germline V gene (reference sequence). The ends were cut back, 1 base at V and 5 bases at J, with 11 bases in the middle. The CDR3 totals 13 residues. Treatment reported: oral pan-JAK inhibitor, 5-10 mg twice daily. Researchers gathered lesional scalp punch biopsies and peripheral blood from patients with alopecia areata. The source was CD8+ T cells sorted from blood, collected at approximately week 36, from a patient treated with tofacitinib. This TCR derives from a human donor with alopecia areata. The chain couples TRBV30 to TRBJ2-5; D remains ambiguous. The CDR3 DNA follows: TGTGCCTGGAGTGAGTGGGTCGGGGAGACCCAGTACTTC. Protein sequence: CAWSEWVGETQYF.